A selection of T cell receptor beta chains follows, all from one sample in a study of response to subunit inactivated influenza vaccine. Via MiXCR, TCRdb re-called the RT-PCR reads, giving one row per CDR3 protein. The sample includes around 570,000 distinct CDR3 sequences, about 11% of them seen just once. A further study also used this sample, focusing on T cells expressing NK-cell markers.

The sample here was PBMCs from blood, taken on the day of vaccination. All receptors come from a man aged 50 to 60 who received an inactivated influenza vaccine. Each CDR3 is given with its conserved first and last residue. D genes are given only for firm matches. Not every row has a clone size; where given, it reads once, few, many or a size class.

J,D,V,size,DNA,CDR3
TRBJ2-6,-,TRBV6-2/TRBV6-3,few,TGTGCCAGCAGGACTCCAGGGTCTGGGGCCAACGTCCTGACTTTC,CASRTPGSGANVLTF
TRBJ2-5,TRBD2,TRBV6-4,-,TGTGCCAGCAGTGACTTTGAGCAGTGGGGGGGAAAAGAGACCCAGTACTTC,CASSDFEQWGGKETQYF
TRBJ1-6,-,TRBV2,many,TGTGCCAGCAGTAGAACCGACCTACGAGATTCACCCCTCCACTTT,CASSRTDLRDSPLHF
TRBJ2-2,-,TRBV12-3/TRBV12-4,many,TGTGCCAGCAGTTTAGGGTCTCGCACCGGGGAGCTGTTTTTT,CASSLGSRTGELFF
TRBJ2-5,-,TRBV10-2,few,TGCGCCAGCAGTGAGTCCCGGGCCGGGACCCAGTACTTC,CASSESRAGTQYF
TRBJ2-5,-,TRBV20-1,many,TGCAGTGCTAAACCGGGTCAAGAGACCCAGTACTTC,CSAKPGQETQYF
TRBJ2-5,TRBD2,TRBV7-2,-,TGTGCCAGCAGCCCCCATAGCGGGGGGGAGACCCAGTACTTC,CASSPHSGGETQYF
TRBJ2-7,-,TRBV6-5,-,TGTGCCAGCAGTTACCGGCCCGGGGGCGGAAACTCCTACGAGCAGTACTTC,CASSYRPGGGNSYEQYF
TRBJ2-1,-,TRBV7-9,-,TGTGCCAGCAGCTTAGTCAGGGAGCTGCAGTTCTTC,CASSLVRELQFF
TRBJ2-1,-,TRBV30,few,TGTGCCTGGAGTGTACAAGCCAATGAGCAGTTCTTC,CAWSVQANEQFF
TRBJ1-1,-,TRBV5-1,-,TGCGCCAGCAGCTTGCCCAGTCGGTCTGAAGCTTTCTTT,CASSLPSRSEAFF
TRBJ1-1,TRBD1,TRBV4-1,many,TGCGCCAGCAGCCTCACAGGGGTAGCTGAAGCTTTCTTT,CASSLTGVAEAFF
TRBJ2-1,-,TRBV27,-,TGTGCCAGCAGTTTTTACCCGGGGGTCGACAATGAGCAGTTCTTC,CASSFYPGVDNEQFF
TRBJ2-2,-,TRBV7-2,-,TGTGCCAGCAGCTCCCTCCCGAACACCGGGGAGCTGTTTTTT,CASSSLPNTGELFF
TRBJ2-7,-,TRBV21-1,many,TGTGCCAGCAGCAAAGGGAGATCCTACGAGCAGTACTTC,CASSKGRSYEQYF
TRBJ2-1,TRBD2,TRBV6-1,few,TGTGCCAGCAGGTTTCTAGCGGGGGGTCCGAGCTCCTACAATGAGCAGTTCTTC,CASRFLAGGPSSYNEQFF
TRBJ2-1,TRBD2,TRBV6-1,few,TGTGCCAGCGGGGTAGCGGGGACAAGTTCAAGGGAGCAGTTCTTC,CASGVAGTSSREQFF
TRBJ2-3,TRBD1,TRBV14,few,TGTGCCAGCAGCTTTTCCAGGGGGAATTCAGATACGCAGTATTTT,CASSFSRGNSDTQYF
TRBJ1-1,-,TRBV7-2,-,TGTGCCAGCAGCTCAGCTGGGACTGAAGCTTTCTTT,CASSSAGTEAFF
TRBJ2-7,TRBD1,TRBV20-1,many,TGCAGTGCTAGAGTTGGGGGGACAGGAACCTACGAGCAGTACTTC,CSARVGGTGTYEQYF
TRBJ1-1,-,TRBV19,many,TGTGCCAGTAGCAAGGGAATGGAAACTGAAGCTTTCTTT,CASSKGMETEAFF
TRBJ1-1,-,TRBV7-9,-,TGTGCCAGCAGCCCCCCCGTGGGACTGTCGAACACTGAAGCTTTCTTT,CASSPPVGLSNTEAFF
TRBJ2-7,-,TRBV28,few,TGTGCCAGCTCGGCGGGCGGCTCCGACGAGCAGTACTTC,CASSAGGSDEQYF
TRBJ2-5,-,TRBV20-1,-,TGCAGTGCTAGAGGGGGGGCTGAGAGCCCAGAGACCCAGTACTTC,CSARGGAESPETQYF
TRBJ1-1,-,TRBV6-4,-,TGTGCCAGCAGTGAAAACGGCATGAACACTGAAGCTTTCTTT,CASSENGMNTEAFF
TRBJ2-7,TRBD1,TRBV28,-,TGTGCCAGCAGTCGTCATCCCGGGACAGGGACCTACGAGCAGTACTTC,CASSRHPGTGTYEQYF